This TCR beta chain was captured by sequencing in a study of shared clonotypes between healthy human individuals. This clone showed up just a few times. The repertoire was sequenced with immunoSEQ multiplex PCR; TCRdb's copy has only in-frame clones and lacks some. The sample lists 650,000 to 750,000 clones, 55% to 75% seen once, with approximately 2% in the top ten. The CDR3 is made up of 13 amino acids. V lost 4 bases and J lost 7; bases outside the gene matches: 9. Germline V gene sequence: CDR1 GTSNPN, CDR2 SVGIG (reference sequence). The V call is TRBV30, the J call TRBJ1-2; 7 nucleotides align to TRBD1. This clonotype was sampled from a woman aged 30 to 39 in good health. Specimen: memory CD4+ T cells sorted from blood. Regarding subset: CD45RA-negative fraction. CDR3: CAWTRQGMSGYTF. CDR3 DNA sequence: TGTGCCTGGACCAGACAGGGAATGAGTGGCTACACCTTC.